A selection of T cell receptor beta chains follows, all from one sample in a study of PD-L1 blockade in urothelial cancer. Using immunoSEQ multiplex PCR, the repertoire was profiled, and TCRdb retains in-frame clones only, with some absent. In the table there are about 110,000 clones, approximately 86% of which are singletons. The source was PBMCs, collected around atezolizumab (anti-PD-L1) treatment. The receptors come from a man aged 45-65 years with urothelial cancer. CDR3s include the opening cysteine and the closing phenylalanine or tryptophan. A D gene is named only where the DNA matches it firmly. The size of a clone is reported for some rows only, either as once, few or many, or as a class for expanded clones.

cdr3_aa | cdr3_nt | d_call | v_call | clone_size | j_call | cdr3_length
CASRSSSGNTGELFF | TGTGCCAGTAGAAGCTCTAGCGGGAACACCGGGGAGCTGTTTTTT | TRBD2 | TRBV19 | few | TRBJ2-2 | 15
CASSNLAGAWNEQFF | TGTGCCAGCAGCAATTTAGCGGGAGCTTGGAATGAGCAGTTCTTC | NA | TRBV21-1 | NA | TRBJ2-1 | 15
CARSRSNTGELFF | TGTGCGCGGTCCCGGTCGAACACCGGGGAGCTGTTTTTT | NA | TRBV30 | NA | TRBJ2-2 | 13
CASSSGLLYGYTF | TGTGCCAGCAGTTCAGGGCTACTCTATGGCTACACCTTC | NA | TRBV28 | NA | TRBJ1-2 | 13
CASSSHDRANYGYTF | TGTGCCAGCAGTTCTCACGACAGAGCTAACTATGGCTACACCTTC | NA | TRBV27 | NA | TRBJ1-2 | 15
CASSLMASEQFF | TGTGCCAGCAGTTTAATGGCAAGTGAGCAGTTCTTC | NA | TRBV28 | NA | TRBJ2-1 | 12
CASSIGDRAGNQPQHF | TGTGCCAGTAGTATCGGGGACAGGGCAGGCAATCAGCCCCAGCATTTT | TRBD1 | TRBV19 | NA | TRBJ1-5 | 16
CASSPSFSGTNTGELFF | TGTGCCAGCAGCCCAAGTTTTAGCGGGACGAACACCGGGGAGCTGTTTTTT | TRBD2 | TRBV4-2 | NA | TRBJ2-2 | 17
CASSLAGIVEGSYGYTF | TGTGCCAGCAGCTTGGCCGGGATTGTTGAGGGCTCCTATGGCTACACCTTC | NA | TRBV5-4 | NA | TRBJ1-2 | 17
CASSLAGRTDTQYF | TGTGCCAGCAGCCTAGCGGGACGCACAGATACGCAGTATTTT | TRBD2 | TRBV7-3 | NA | TRBJ2-3 | 14
CASSPSRQGRYQPQHF | TGTGCCAGCAGTCCCTCACGGCAGGGCCGGTATCAGCCCCAGCATTTT | NA | TRBV28 | NA | TRBJ1-5 | 16
CASSPFAGQRTEAFF | TGTGCCAGTAGTCCCTTTGCGGGGCAGAGGACTGAAGCTTTCTTT | NA | TRBV19 | NA | TRBJ1-1 | 15
CAAGVYRNTEAFF | TGTGCCGCCGGGGTTTACAGGAACACTGAAGCTTTCTTT | NA | TRBV28 | NA | TRBJ1-1 | 13
CASSEVAVRSGELFF | TGTGCCAGCAGTGAGGTAGCAGTCCGTTCCGGGGAGCTGTTTTTT | NA | TRBV2 | NA | TRBJ2-2 | 15
CASSLVGGTNEKLFF | TGTGCCAGCAGCTTAGTGGGGGGAACTAATGAAAAACTGTTTTTT | NA | TRBV7-9 | few | TRBJ1-4 | 15
CASSLRAAKNIQYF | TGTGCCAGCAGTTTGAGGGCAGCCAAAAACATTCAGTACTTC | NA | TRBV27 | NA | TRBJ2-4 | 14
CASRLTGVQPQHF | TGTGCCAGCAGGCTGACAGGGGTTCAGCCCCAGCATTTT | TRBD1 | TRBV28 | NA | TRBJ1-5 | 13
CASSYLNYGYTF | TGTGCCAGCAGTTATTTAAACTATGGCTACACCTTC | NA | TRBV11-2 | NA | TRBJ1-2 | 12
CASSGTSGSADTQYF | TGTGCCAGCAGTGGGACTAGCGGGAGCGCAGATACGCAGTATTTT | TRBD2 | TRBV2 | NA | TRBJ2-3 | 15
CASRPTDREVEKLFF | TGTGCCAGCAGGCCAACCGACAGGGAGGTTGAAAAACTGTTTTTT | TRBD1 | TRBV6-5 | NA | TRBJ1-4 | 15
CASSAGTRDPAGELFF | TGTGCCAGCAGCGCCGGGACACGGGACCCCGCCGGGGAGCTGTTTTTT | NA | TRBV9 | once | TRBJ2-2 | 16
CASSFRTGVGTGELFF | TGCGCCAGCAGCTTCCGGACAGGGGTGGGGACCGGGGAGCTGTTTTTT | TRBD1 | TRBV5-1 | once | TRBJ2-2 | 16
CASSELGAPKPQHF | TGTGCCAGCAGTGAGCTAGGAGCGCCAAAGCCCCAGCATTTT | NA | TRBV2 | few | TRBJ1-5 | 14
CASSYRQPYNSPLHF | TGTGCCAGCAGTTACCGACAGCCCTATAATTCACCCCTCCACTTT | NA | TRBV6-5 | NA | TRBJ1-6 | 15
CASRTEPGNTIYF | TGTGCCAGCAGGACAGAGCCCGGAAACACCATATATTTT | NA | TRBV6-1 | NA | TRBJ1-3 | 13
CAIRLSSGNTIYF | TGTGCCATCAGGCTGAGCTCTGGAAACACCATATATTTT | NA | TRBV10-3 | NA | TRBJ1-3 | 13
CASSPSQGDTFGYTF | TGTGCCAGCTCACCATCCCAGGGGGATACATTTGGCTACACCTTC | TRBD1 | TRBV18 | NA | TRBJ1-2 | 15
CASRTGDEQFF | TGTGCCAGCAGAACGGGGGATGAGCAGTTCTTC | NA | TRBV14 | NA | TRBJ2-1 | 11
CASSLVVEYEQYF | TGTGCCAGCAGCTTAGTTGTGGAGTACGAGCAGTACTTC | NA | TRBV7-9 | NA | TRBJ2-7 | 13
CASSPDRNYGYTF | TGTGCCAGCAGTCCGGACAGAAACTATGGCTACACCTTC | NA | TRBV2 | NA | TRBJ1-2 | 13
CASSQTAGGRYEQYF | TGTGCCAGCAGCCAAACAGCGGGAGGACGATACGAGCAGTACTTC | TRBD2 | TRBV14 | NA | TRBJ2-7 | 15
CASSPQDRPSYEQYF | TGTGCCAGCTCACCTCAGGACAGGCCTTCCTACGAGCAGTACTTC | TRBD1 | TRBV18 | NA | TRBJ2-7 | 15
CSAQGVAEYF | TGCAGTGCCCAGGGGGTGGCGGAGTATTTT | TRBD1 | TRBV20-1 | NA | TRBJ2-3 | 10
CASSSLRAYEQYF | TGTGCCAGCAGTTCTCTCAGGGCGTACGAGCAGTACTTC | NA | TRBV28 | NA | TRBJ2-7 | 13
CASSKTGYTSYSNQPQHF | TGTGCCAGCTCTAAGACAGGATATACCTCCTATAGCAATCAGCCCCAGCATTTT | NA | TRBV27 | NA | TRBJ1-5 | 18
CASGARGTSYEQYF | TGTGCCAGCGGAGCCAGAGGGACAAGCTACGAGCAGTACTTC | NA | TRBV2 | NA | TRBJ2-7 | 14
CASSPGQGVYNEQFF | TGTGCCAGCAGCCCTGGACAGGGGGTTTACAATGAGCAGTTCTTC | TRBD1 | TRBV4-2 | NA | TRBJ2-1 | 15
CASSLGGLGETQYF | TGTGCCAGCAGCTTAGGGGGCCTGGGAGAGACCCAGTACTTC | NA | TRBV11-2 | NA | TRBJ2-5 | 14
CASSLEETSVFGGTQYF | TGCGCCAGCAGCTTGGAGGAGACTAGTGTCTTTGGAGGTACGCAGTATTTT | NA | TRBV5-1 | once | TRBJ2-3 | 17
CASSQAGAESYNEQFF | TGCGCCAGCAGCCAAGCGGGAGCGGAGTCCTACAATGAGCAGTTCTTC | TRBD2 | TRBV5-1 | NA | TRBJ2-1 | 16
CASSWGTSGRAMADTQYF | TGTGCCAGCAGTTGGGGGACTAGCGGGAGGGCCATGGCAGATACGCAGTATTTT | TRBD2 | TRBV28 | NA | TRBJ2-3 | 18
CASSVGVGGPSYEQYF | TGTGCCAGCAGCGTAGGCGTGGGAGGGCCCTCCTACGAGCAGTACTTC | TRBD2 | TRBV9 | NA | TRBJ2-7 | 16
CASSQGATDTQYF | TGTGCCAGCAGCCAGGGGGCAACAGATACGCAGTATTTT | TRBD1 | TRBV28 | NA | TRBJ2-3 | 13
CASSLYRAYNSPLHF | TGTGCCAGCAGTTTGTACAGGGCCTATAATTCACCCCTCCACTTT | NA | TRBV27 | NA | TRBJ1-6 | 15
CASSLGGGTEAFF | TGTGCCAGCAGTCTCGGGGGTGGCACTGAAGCTTTCTTT | NA | TRBV28 | NA | TRBJ1-1 | 13
CASSLGLVDTQYF | TGTGCCAGCAGTCTAGGACTGGTGGATACGCAGTATTTT | NA | TRBV27 | NA | TRBJ2-3 | 13
CASRRLTATGELFF | TGTGCCAGTAGAAGGTTGACAGCCACCGGGGAGCTGTTTTTT | NA | TRBV19 | NA | TRBJ2-2 | 14
CASSTPREPGYTF | TGTGCCAGCTCAACCCCCCGGGAGCCTGGCTACACCTTC | NA | TRBV18 | NA | TRBJ1-2 | 13
CASRTRHRSYEQYF | TGTGCCAGTAGAACCCGACACCGATCCTACGAGCAGTACTTC | NA | TRBV19 | NA | TRBJ2-7 | 14
CASSGTLNTEAFF | TGTGCCAGCAGCGGGACACTAAACACTGAAGCTTTCTTT | NA | TRBV27 | NA | TRBJ1-1 | 13
CASSKIRPGRGREETQYF | TGTGCCAGCAGCAAAATCCGTCCGGGGAGAGGAAGAGAAGAGACCCAGTACTTC | NA | TRBV21-1 | NA | TRBJ2-5 | 18
CASSFGGASGETQYF | TGTGCCAGCAGTTTCGGGGGGGCCTCCGGGGAGACCCAGTACTTC | TRBD2 | TRBV27 | few | TRBJ2-5 | 15
CASHPGQGRAGANVLTF | TGTGCCAGCCATCCGGGACAGGGGCGGGCTGGGGCCAACGTCCTGACTTTC | TRBD1 | TRBV2 | NA | TRBJ2-6 | 17
CASSFGTGNYEQYF | TGCGCCAGCAGCTTTGGGACAGGGAACTACGAGCAGTACTTC | TRBD1 | TRBV5-1 | NA | TRBJ2-7 | 14